This T cell receptor beta chain came from a study of T cell responses to AZD1222 COVID-19 vaccine. Notes on the study in general: At 160-218 and 743-854, vaccine-associated CD4 TCRs were dominant, and they spanned spike. A mostly white British donor set with more females was recruited, and clonal diversity was possibly underestimated. Reports indicate that nearly half of spike-specific TCRs are directed at unmutated variant regions.

Trimming stripped 1 base from V and 3 bases from J, with 10 bases between. The CDR3 totals 14 residues. CDR1 and CDR2 from the germline V gene are SGHTA and FQGNSA. About this clone: Antigen: not known.

Second-dose timings of about 4 or about 12 weeks were pooled. The table came from immunoSEQ multiplex PCR; TCRdb's copy has only in-frame clones and leaves some out. The table lists some 200,000 clones, roughly nine tenths of them singletons. The sequences come from peripheral blood, collected 28 days after the second AZD1222 dose. This TCR derives from an adult who received the AZD1222 COVID-19 vaccine. This chain links TRBV7-2 with TRBJ2-7; D unclear. CDR3 protein: CASSLDSSDYEQYF. The CDR3 DNA is TGTGCCAGCAGCTTAGACTCGAGCGACTACGAGCAGTACTTC.